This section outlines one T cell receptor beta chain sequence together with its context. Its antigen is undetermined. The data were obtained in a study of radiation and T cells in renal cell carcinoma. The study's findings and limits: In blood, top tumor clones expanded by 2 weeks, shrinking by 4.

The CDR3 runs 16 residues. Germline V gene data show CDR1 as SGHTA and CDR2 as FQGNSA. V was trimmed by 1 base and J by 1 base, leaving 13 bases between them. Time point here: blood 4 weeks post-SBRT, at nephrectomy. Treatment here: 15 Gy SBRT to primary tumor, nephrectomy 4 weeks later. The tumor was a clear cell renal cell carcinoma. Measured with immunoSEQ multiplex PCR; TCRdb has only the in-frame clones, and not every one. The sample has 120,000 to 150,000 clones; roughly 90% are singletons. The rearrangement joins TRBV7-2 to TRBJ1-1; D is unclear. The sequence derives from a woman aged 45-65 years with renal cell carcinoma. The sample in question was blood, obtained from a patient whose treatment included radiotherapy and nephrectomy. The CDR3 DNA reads TGTGCCAGCAGCTTAGATCAGGCCCTCGGGAACACTGAAGCTTTCTTT. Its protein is CASSLDQALGNTEAFF.